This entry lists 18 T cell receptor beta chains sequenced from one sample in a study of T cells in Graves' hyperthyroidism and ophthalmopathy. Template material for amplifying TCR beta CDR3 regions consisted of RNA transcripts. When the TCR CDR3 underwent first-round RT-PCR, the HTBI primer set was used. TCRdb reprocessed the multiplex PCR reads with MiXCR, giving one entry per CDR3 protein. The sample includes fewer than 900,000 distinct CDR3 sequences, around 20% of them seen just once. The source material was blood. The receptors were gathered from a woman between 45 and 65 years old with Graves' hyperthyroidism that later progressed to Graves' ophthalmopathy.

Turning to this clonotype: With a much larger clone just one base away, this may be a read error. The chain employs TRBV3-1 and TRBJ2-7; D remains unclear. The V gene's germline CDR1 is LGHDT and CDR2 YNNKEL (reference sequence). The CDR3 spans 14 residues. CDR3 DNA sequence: TGTGCCAGCAGCCAAGAGGCAGTATTCTACGGGCAGTACTTC. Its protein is CASSQEAVFYGQYF.

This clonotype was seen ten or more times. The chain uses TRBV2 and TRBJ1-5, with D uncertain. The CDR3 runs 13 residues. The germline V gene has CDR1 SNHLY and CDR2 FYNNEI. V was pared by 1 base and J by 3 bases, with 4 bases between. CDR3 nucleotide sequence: TGTGCCAGCAGTGAAGATGTCAATCAGCCCCAGCATTTT. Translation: CASSEDVNQPQHF. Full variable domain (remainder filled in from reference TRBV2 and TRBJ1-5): EPEVTQTPSHQVTQMGQEVILRCVPISNHLYFYWYRQILGQKVEFLVSFYNNEISEKSEIFDDQFSVERPDGSNFTLKIRSTKLEDSAMYFCASSEDVNQPQHFGDGTRLSIL.

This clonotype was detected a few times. CDR3 region: CASSWIRGSEASSPLHF. The CDR3 region has the DNA TGTGCCAGCAGTTGGATCAGGGGTTCCGAAGCGAGTTCACCCCTCCACTTT. The chain employs TRBV13 and TRBJ1-6, with TRBD1 as a possible D gene (6 bases). Per germline, CDR1 PRHDT and CDR2 FYEKMQ (reference sequence). Trimming removed 6 bases at V and 9 bases at J, with 24 bases between. This CDR3 region has 17 residues.

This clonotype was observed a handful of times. In nucleotides, the CDR3 is TGTGCCTGGAGTTACAGTACGGGGGCCAACGTCCTGACTTTC. Its protein product is CAWSYSTGANVLTF. V usage is TRBV30 and J usage is TRBJ2-6, with D unresolved. V was cut by 2 bases and J by 4 bases, with 9 bases left in between. Germline values: CDR1 GTSNPN, CDR2 SVGIG (reference sequence). CDR3 length: 14 amino acids.

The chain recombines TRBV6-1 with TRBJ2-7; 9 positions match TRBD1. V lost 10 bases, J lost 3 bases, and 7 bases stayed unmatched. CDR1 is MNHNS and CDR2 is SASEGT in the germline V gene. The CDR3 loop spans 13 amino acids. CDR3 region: CATIQGAGYEQYF. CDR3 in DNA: TGTGCCACCATACAGGGGGCTGGCTACGAGCAGTACTTC.

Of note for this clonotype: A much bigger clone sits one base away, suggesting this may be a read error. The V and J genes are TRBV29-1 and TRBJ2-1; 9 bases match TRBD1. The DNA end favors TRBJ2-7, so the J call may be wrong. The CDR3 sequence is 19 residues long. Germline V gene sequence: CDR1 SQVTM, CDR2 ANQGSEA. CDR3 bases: TGCAGCGTTGACTCACCGGGACAGGGAAGATTGAGGTCCTACAATGAGCAGTACTTC. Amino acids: CSVDSPGQGRLRSYNEQYF.

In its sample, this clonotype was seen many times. The CDR3 reads CASSATPAPYNEQFF. The CDR3 bases are TGTGCCAGCAGCGCAACACCTGCACCGTACAATGAGCAGTTCTTC. This sequence joins TRBV11-2 and TRBJ2-1, with D unresolved. Germline values: CDR1 SGHAT, CDR2 FQNNGV. The ends were cut back, 5 bases at V and 4 bases at J, with 15 bases in the middle. This CDR3 is built from 15 residues.

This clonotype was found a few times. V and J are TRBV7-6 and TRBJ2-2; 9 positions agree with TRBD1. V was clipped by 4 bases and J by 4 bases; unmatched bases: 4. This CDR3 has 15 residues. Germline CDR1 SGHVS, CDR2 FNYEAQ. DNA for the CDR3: TGTGCCAGCAGCTCGACAGGGGGACTCACCGGGGAGCTGTTTTTT. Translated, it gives CASSSTGGLTGELFF.

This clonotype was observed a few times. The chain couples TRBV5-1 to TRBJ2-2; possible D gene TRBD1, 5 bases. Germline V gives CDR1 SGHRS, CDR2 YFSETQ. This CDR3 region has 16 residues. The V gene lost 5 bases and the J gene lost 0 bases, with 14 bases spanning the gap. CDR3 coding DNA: TGCGCCAGCAGTTTTGACAGAACCCCGAACACCGGGGAGCTGTTTTTT. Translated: CASSFDRTPNTGELFF.

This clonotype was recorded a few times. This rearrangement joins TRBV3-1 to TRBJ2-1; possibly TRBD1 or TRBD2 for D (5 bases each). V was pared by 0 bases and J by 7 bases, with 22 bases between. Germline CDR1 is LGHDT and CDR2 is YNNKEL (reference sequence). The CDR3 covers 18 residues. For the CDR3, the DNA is TGTGCCAGCAGCCAAGATAGCTTGTTCGGGGAAGAGGGGAATGAGCAGTTCTTC. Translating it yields CASSQDSLFGEEGNEQFF.

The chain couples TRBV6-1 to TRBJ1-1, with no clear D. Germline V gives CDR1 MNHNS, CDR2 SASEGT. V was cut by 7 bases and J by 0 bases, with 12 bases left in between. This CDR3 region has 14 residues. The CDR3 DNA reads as TGTGCCAGCACCCTCGTCGGGGTGAACACTGAAGCTTTCTTT. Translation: CASTLVGVNTEAFF.

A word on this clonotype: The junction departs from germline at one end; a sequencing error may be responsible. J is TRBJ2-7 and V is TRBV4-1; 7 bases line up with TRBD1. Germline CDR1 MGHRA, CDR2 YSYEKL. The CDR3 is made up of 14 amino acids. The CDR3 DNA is TGCGCCAGAAGCCAGAGGACAGGAGACTACGAGCAGTACTTC. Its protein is CARSQRTGDYEQYF.

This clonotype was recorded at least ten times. The CDR3 sequence: CASSRGQGRVPWKAFF. The CDR3 nucleotides read TGTGCCAGCAGTAGAGGACAGGGGAGGGTTCCCTGGAAAGCTTTCTTT. The chain uses TRBV6-1 and TRBJ1-1, with TRBD1 identical over 9 bases. This CDR3 is built from 16 residues. Germline CDR1 and CDR2: MNHNS and SASEGT. Germline trimming cut 5 bases from V and 9 bases from J; bases unmatched to any gene: 16.

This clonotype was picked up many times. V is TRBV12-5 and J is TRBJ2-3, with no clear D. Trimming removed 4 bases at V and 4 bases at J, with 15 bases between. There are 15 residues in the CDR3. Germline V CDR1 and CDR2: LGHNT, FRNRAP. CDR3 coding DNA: TGTGCTAGTGGTTCACAGTACAGAATGCCAGATACGCAGTATTTT. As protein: CASGSQYRMPDTQYF.

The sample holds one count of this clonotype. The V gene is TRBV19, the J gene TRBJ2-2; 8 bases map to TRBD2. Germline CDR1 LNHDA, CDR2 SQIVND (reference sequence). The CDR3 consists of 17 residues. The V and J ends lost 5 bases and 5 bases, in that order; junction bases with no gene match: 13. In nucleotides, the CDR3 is TGTGCCAGTAGTCCCCTCGGGGTAGCGGGATCTACCGGGGAGCTGTTTTTT. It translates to CASSPLGVAGSTGELFF.

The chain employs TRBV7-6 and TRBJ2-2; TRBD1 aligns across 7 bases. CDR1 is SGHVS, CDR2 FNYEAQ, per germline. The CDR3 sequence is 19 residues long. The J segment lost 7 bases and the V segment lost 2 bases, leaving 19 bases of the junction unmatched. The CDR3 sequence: CASSLPREQGSHVGGELFF. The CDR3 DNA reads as TGTGCCAGCAGCTTACCCCGAGAACAGGGGTCCCACGTGGGCGGGGAGCTGTTTTTT.

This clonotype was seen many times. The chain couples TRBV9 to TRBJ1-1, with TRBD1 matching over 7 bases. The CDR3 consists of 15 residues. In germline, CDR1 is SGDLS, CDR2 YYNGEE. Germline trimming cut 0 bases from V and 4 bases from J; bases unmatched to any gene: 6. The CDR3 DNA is TGTGCCAGCAGCGTAGGAGGGGGCGCCGGCACTGAAGCTTTCTTT. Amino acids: CASSVGGGAGTEAFF.

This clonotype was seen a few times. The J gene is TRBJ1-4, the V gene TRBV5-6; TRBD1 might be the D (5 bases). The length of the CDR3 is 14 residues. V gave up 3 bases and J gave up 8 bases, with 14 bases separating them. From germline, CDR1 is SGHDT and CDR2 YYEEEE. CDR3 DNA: TGTGCCAGCAGCTACTCCGGGACGGAAGAAAAACTGTTTTTT. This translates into CASSYSGTEEKLFF.